This T cell receptor (beta chain) was sequenced in a study of shared clonotypes between healthy human individuals. Study observations and caveats: Generally, estimated richness proved larger in naive subsets than it did in memory subsets.

The CDR3 loop spans 14 amino acids. V dropped 6 bases and J dropped 6; count of bases not matched to a gene: 3. Looked up from germline, CDR1 is MNHEY and CDR2 is SMNVEV (reference sequence). Clones were read by immunoSEQ multiplex PCR, and TCRdb kept only the in-frame ones, dropping some. This sample has roughly 2,000,000 clones; just over 90% occur once, and the top ten carry approximately 1.6%. Positively selected for CCR7, the CD45RO-negative cells used as naive CD8 cells excluded terminally differentiated effector memory CD45RA+ cells. As concerns this clone: Its antigen is unidentified.

Material: naive CD8+ T cells from PBMCs. The chain employs TRBV27 and TRBJ2-2; 11 nucleotides match TRBD2. This TCR was sampled from a man younger than 35 in good health. Some clones in this sample may be carry-over from other donors' samples. The CDR3 bases are TGTGCCAGCAGCGTACTAGCGGGAGCCGGGGAGCTGTTTTTT. Translating gives CASSVLAGAGELFF.